The rows below give T cell receptor beta chains drawn from one sample of a study of Graves' ophthalmopathy and Graves' hyperthyroidism. Via MiXCR, TCRdb re-called the multiplex PCR reads, giving one row per CDR3 protein. This sample carries fewer than 650,000 distinct CDR3 sequences, roughly 20% of them seen once, and the ten largest clones take approximately 6.9%. What was sequenced was peripheral blood. These receptors all stem from a woman aged 18-30 years with stable Graves' hyperthyroidism. Some clones in this sample may be carry-over from other donors' samples. CDR3s include the opening cysteine and the closing phenylalanine or tryptophan. A D gene is named only where the DNA matches it firmly. Only some rows state a clone size, as once, few, many or a class for expanded clones.

J: TRBJ1-2
size: many
length: 12
V: TRBV6-1
D: NA
DNA: TGTGCCAGCAGTGAAAGCTACAATGGCTACACCTTC
CDR3: CASSESYNGYTF

J: TRBJ2-2
size: NA
length: 12
V: TRBV19
D: NA
DNA: TGTGCCAGTAGTCCCAGTCACGGGGAGCTGTTTTTT
CDR3: CASSPSHGELFF

J: TRBJ2-7
size: many
length: 14
V: TRBV20-1
D: TRBD2
DNA: TGCAGTGCTAGATGGAGCGGGGCCCCCTACGAGCAGTACTTC
CDR3: CSARWSGAPYEQYF

J: TRBJ1-6
size: few
length: 14
V: TRBV27
D: TRBD1
DNA: TGTGCCAGCTCAGACAGGGAGGGAATTTCACCCCTCCACTTT
CDR3: CASSDREGISPLHF

J: TRBJ2-7
size: NA
length: 16
V: TRBV6-2/TRBV6-3
D: TRBD2
DNA: TGTGCCAGCCTTCACCCCGGGCTAGCGGGAGATTGGGAGCAGTACTTC
CDR3: CASLHPGLAGDWEQYF

J: TRBJ1-2
size: NA
length: 15
V: TRBV3-1
D: TRBD1
DNA: TGTGCCAGCAGCCGCGGGACAGACTCCTCCTATGGCTACACCTTC
CDR3: CASSRGTDSSYGYTF

J: TRBJ1-1
size: few
length: 16
V: TRBV6-5
D: TRBD1
DNA: TGTGCCAGCAGTTACTCCCCGACAGGGGGGAACACTGAAGCTTTCTTT
CDR3: CASSYSPTGGNTEAFF

J: TRBJ2-5
size: many
length: 14
V: TRBV9
D: TRBD1
DNA: TGTGCCAGCAGCGAAGGGACAGGCCAAGAGACCCAGTACTTC
CDR3: CASSEGTGQETQYF

J: TRBJ2-7
size: many
length: 15
V: TRBV3-1
D: TRBD2
DNA: TGTGCCAGCAGCCACATAGCGGGTAGCTCCTACGAGCAGTACTTC
CDR3: CASSHIAGSSYEQYF

J: TRBJ1-1
size: NA
length: 17
V: TRBV7-8
D: TRBD1
DNA: TGTGCCAGCAGCTTAGAGGGACAGGGGCCGTGGGGTACTGAAGCTTTCTTT
CDR3: CASSLEGQGPWGTEAFF

J: TRBJ2-5
size: many
length: 13
V: TRBV7-2
D: TRBD1
DNA: TGTGCCAGCAGGCCTACAGGGGGGGAGACCCAGTACTTC
CDR3: CASRPTGGETQYF

J: TRBJ1-5
size: many
length: 14
V: TRBV20-1
D: NA
DNA: TGCAGTGCTAGAAGACCGGGACGTGATCAGCCCCAGCATTTT
CDR3: CSARRPGRDQPQHF

J: TRBJ2-2
size: few
length: 15
V: TRBV20-1
D: NA
DNA: TGCAGTGCCCAAGCGCAGGGCGCGAACACCGGGGAGCTGTTTTTT
CDR3: CSAQAQGANTGELFF

J: TRBJ2-2
size: few
length: 13
V: TRBV11-2
D: TRBD1
DNA: TGTGCCAGCAGCGACAGGGGCGCCGGGGAGCTGTTTTTT
CDR3: CASSDRGAGELFF

J: TRBJ2-2
size: many
length: 15
V: TRBV20-1
D: NA
DNA: TGCAGTGCTACCGGACCCGTCAAGAGCGCCGGGGAGCTGTTTTTT
CDR3: CSATGPVKSAGELFF

J: TRBJ2-2
size: many
length: 14
V: TRBV2
D: TRBD1
DNA: TGTGCCGCCCGAGGGACAGGGGGCCCCGGGGAGCTGTTTTTT
CDR3: CAARGTGGPGELFF